This T cell receptor (beta chain) was observed in a study of CD8 T cells in ankylosing spondylitis (dated by TCRdb to 2016 to 2017). Looking at the study overall: The study set out to find disease-linked TCR variants by profiling T cell receptor beta repertoires in ankylosing spondylitis patients and healthy donors. The full study cohort was made up of 25 ankylosing spondylitis patients and fewer than 120 healthy donors. Peripheral blood samples were taken, and synovial fluid was additionally collected from ankylosing spondylitis patients.

Sequenced on an Illumina HiSeq 2500. Quantitative 5'-RACE with molecular barcodes was used to prepare TCR beta libraries. In the authors' own workflow: A new computational method based on a probabilistic model of VDJ rearrangement was used to identify disease-linked TCR variants. The public reads were reanalyzed by TCRdb: fastp trimming at Q25, MiXCR alignment, in-frame beta chains only. Each entry merges the rows of one CDR3 protein and shows their most common DNA and genes. It is TCRdb's table, rather than the study itself, that gives the V and J calls and clone size. The sample table holds 150,000 or so distinct CDR3 sequences, of which approximately 9% were seen once. In total, the top ten clones hold more than 12% of the sample. The CDR3 goes from the cysteine to the phenylalanine over 15 residues. The retained sequence is limited to the CDR3, 45 bases, with the frame set at the first base. Trimming costs V 4 bases and J 4 bases, and their ends lie 16 bases apart.

Findings and caveats that apply to the study as a whole: The disease-linked clones were reported to be significantly enriched in matched synovial fluid samples from ankylosing spondylitis patients. Some motif variants were previously reported in synovial fluid and blood of reactive arthritis patients, suggesting common disease-initiation mechanisms. A TCR beta motif of 7 or 8 highly homologous amino acid variants appeared characteristic of blood from ankylosing spondylitis patients. The disease-linked clones had a CD8+ phenotype and were found at relatively low frequencies in peripheral blood.

Worth noting for this clonotype: The antigen this receptor binds is unknown. One base away there is no much larger clone; base qualities are not given.

This receptor was obtained from a female donor with ankylosing spondylitis or in good health (not recorded which). Input material: blood, either unsorted or a sorted T cell fraction (not recorded which). The chain is encoded by TRBV12-3 or TRBV12-4 joined to TRBJ1-2, and possibly TRBD1, on 6 matching bases. This receptor carries the CDR3 CASSSADSLFYGYTF. The nucleotide sequence is TGTGCCAGCAGTTCAGCGGACAGCCTTTTCTATGGCTACACCTTC.